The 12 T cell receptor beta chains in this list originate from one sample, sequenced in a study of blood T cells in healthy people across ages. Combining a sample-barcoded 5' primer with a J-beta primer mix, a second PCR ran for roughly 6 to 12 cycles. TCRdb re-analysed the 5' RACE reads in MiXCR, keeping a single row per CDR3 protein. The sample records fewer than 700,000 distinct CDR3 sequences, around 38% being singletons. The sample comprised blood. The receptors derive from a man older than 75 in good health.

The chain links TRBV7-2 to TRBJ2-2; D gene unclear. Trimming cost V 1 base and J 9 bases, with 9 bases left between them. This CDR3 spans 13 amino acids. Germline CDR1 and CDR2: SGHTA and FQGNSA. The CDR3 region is CASSLELARELFF. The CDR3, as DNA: TGTGCCAGCAGCTTAGAACTCGCGCGGGAGCTGTTTTTT.

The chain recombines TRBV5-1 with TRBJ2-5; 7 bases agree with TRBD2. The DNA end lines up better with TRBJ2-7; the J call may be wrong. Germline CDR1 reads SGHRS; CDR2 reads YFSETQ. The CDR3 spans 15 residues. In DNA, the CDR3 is TGCGCCAGCAGCTTGGTTGCGGGGGAGACCTACGAGCAGTACTTC. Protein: CASSLVAGETYEQYF.

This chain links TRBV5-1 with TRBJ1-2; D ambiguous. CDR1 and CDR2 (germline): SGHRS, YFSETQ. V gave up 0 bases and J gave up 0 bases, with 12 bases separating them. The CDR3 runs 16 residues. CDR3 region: CASSLVRDVANYGYTF. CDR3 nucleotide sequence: TGCGCCAGCAGCTTGGTAAGGGATGTAGCTAACTATGGCTACACCTTC.

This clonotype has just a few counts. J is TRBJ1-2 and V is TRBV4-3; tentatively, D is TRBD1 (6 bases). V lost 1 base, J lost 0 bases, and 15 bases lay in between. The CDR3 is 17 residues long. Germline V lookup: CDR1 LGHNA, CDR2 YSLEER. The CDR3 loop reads CASSQVDSRGANYGYTF. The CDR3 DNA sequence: TGCGCCAGCAGCCAAGTTGACAGTAGGGGGGCTAACTATGGCTACACCTTC.

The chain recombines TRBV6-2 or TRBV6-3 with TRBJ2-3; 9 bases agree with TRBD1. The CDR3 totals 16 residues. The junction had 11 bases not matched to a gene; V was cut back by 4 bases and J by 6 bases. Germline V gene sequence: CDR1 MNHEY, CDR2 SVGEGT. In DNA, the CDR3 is TGTGCCAGCAGTTTATCAAACAGGGGGCGGCTCGATACGCAGTATTTT. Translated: CASSLSNRGRLDTQYF.

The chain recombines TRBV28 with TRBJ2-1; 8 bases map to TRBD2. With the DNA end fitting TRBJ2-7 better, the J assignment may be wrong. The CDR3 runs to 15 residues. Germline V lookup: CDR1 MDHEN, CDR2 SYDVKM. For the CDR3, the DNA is TGTGCCAGCAGTTTAACACTAGCGGCTTACAATGAGCAGTACTTC. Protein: CASSLTLAAYNEQYF.

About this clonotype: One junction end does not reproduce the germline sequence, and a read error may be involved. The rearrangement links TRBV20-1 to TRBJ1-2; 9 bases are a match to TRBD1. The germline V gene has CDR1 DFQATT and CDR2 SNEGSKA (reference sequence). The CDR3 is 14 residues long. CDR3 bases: TGCGGTGCTCCGAGACAGGGGGTTGGGTATGGCTACACCTTC. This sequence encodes CGAPRQGVGYGYTF.

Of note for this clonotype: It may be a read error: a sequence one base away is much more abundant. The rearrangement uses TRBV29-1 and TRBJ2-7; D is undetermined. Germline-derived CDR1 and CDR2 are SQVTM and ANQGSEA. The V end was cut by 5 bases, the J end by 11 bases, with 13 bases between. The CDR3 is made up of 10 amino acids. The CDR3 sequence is CSVKTWWEYF. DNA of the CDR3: TGCAGCGTTAAGACATGGTGGGAGTACTTC.

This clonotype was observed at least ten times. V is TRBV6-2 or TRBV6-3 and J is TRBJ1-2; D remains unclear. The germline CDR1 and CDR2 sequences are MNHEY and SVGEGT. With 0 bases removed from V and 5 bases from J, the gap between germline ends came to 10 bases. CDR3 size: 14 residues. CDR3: CASSYSTQSYGYTF. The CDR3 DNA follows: TGTGCCAGCAGTTACTCGACACAGAGTTATGGCTACACCTTC.

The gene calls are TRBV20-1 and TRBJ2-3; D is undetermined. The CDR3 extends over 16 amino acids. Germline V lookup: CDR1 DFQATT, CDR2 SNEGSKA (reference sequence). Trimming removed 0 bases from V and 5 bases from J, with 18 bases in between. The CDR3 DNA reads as TGCAGTGCTAGAGAGGCTCCGGATTTCGATGAAGATACGCAGTATTTT. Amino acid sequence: CSAREAPDFDEDTQYF.

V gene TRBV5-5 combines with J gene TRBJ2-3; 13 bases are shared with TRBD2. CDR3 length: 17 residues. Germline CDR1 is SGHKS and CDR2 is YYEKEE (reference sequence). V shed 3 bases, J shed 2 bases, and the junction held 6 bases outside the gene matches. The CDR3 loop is CASSSPGLAGFTDTQYF. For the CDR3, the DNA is TGTGCCAGCAGCTCCCCGGGACTAGCGGGATTCACAGATACGCAGTATTTT.

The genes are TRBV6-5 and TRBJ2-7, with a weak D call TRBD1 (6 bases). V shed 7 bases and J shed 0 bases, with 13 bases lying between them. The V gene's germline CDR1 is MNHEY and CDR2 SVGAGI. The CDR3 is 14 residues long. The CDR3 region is CASTRGASSYEQYF. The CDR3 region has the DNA TGTGCCAGCACCAGGGGCGCAAGCTCCTACGAGCAGTACTTC.